The 15 T cell receptor beta chains listed next were all sequenced from one sample in a study of lymphopenia after photon versus proton radiotherapy (dated by TCRdb to about 2019). Libraries were constructed by the immunoSEQ multiplex PCR assay. The clones in this table, taken by TCRdb from immuneACCESS, are in-frame only. Not every clone is retained; where verified, under half of the shortfall comes from an unresolved V gene, and the cause of the rest is unknown. This sample lists about 83,000 clones; over 70% were detected once. 1.2% to 1.5% of the sample is held by the ten biggest clonotypes. The sample here was peripheral blood, taken from a patient treated with proton-based radiotherapy. All receptors come from a man aged 55 to 70 with pancreatic cancer.

About this clone: An end of the junction differs from the germline gene, which may be a read error. The chain combines TRBV7-7 with TRBJ2-3; TRBD2 matches 15 bases. The CDR3 contains 16 residues. Germline loops: CDR1 SSHAT, CDR2 FNYEAQ (reference sequence). CDR3 protein: CASSTGLAGGADTQYF. In nucleotides, the CDR3 is TGTGCTAGCAGCACCGGACTAGCGGGGGGGGCAGATACGCAGTATTTT.

The V gene is TRBV10-2, the J gene TRBJ2-2; D possibly uses TRBD1 or TRBD2 (5 bases each). Germline V gene sequence: CDR1 WSHSY, CDR2 SAAADI. CDR3 length: 15 residues. V was clipped by 6 bases and J by 5 bases, with 16 bases between them. The CDR3 here is CASRTGTFFTGELFF. The CDR3 nucleotides are TGCGCCAGCAGAACCGGGACCTTCTTTACCGGGGAGCTGTTTTTT.

The V gene is TRBV11-2, the J gene TRBJ1-2; TRBD1 aligns across 8 bases. The V gene's germline CDR1 is SGHAT and CDR2 FQNNGV. V lost 4 bases and J lost 5; bases outside the gene matches: 12. The CDR3 loop spans 16 amino acids. CDR3 protein: CASSSWPGGVEYGYTF. DNA for the CDR3: TGTGCCAGCAGCTCCTGGCCAGGGGGCGTCGAGTATGGCTACACCTTC.

CDR3 sequence: CASSERRGTEAFF. DNA for the CDR3: TGTGCCAGTAGTGAACGCAGGGGAACTGAAGCTTTCTTT. The V gene is TRBV19, the J gene TRBJ1-1; D perhaps matches TRBD1 (6 bases). CDR1 LNHDA and CDR2 SQIVND come from the germline V gene (reference sequence). CDR3 length: 13 amino acids. The V and J ends lost 5 bases and 5 bases respectively, with 12 bases between them.

This clone showed up just once. The chain uses TRBV7-2 and TRBJ2-1; 12 bases agree with TRBD2. This CDR3 region has 17 residues. Germline V gives CDR1 SGHTA, CDR2 FQGNSA. V lost 5 bases to trimming and J lost 4 bases; unmatched junction nucleotides: 9. CDR3 DNA: TGTGCCAGCAGCAAAAAAAGACTAGCGGGAGTATACAATGAGCAGTTCTTC. It encodes CASSKKRLAGVYNEQFF.

This chain links TRBV6-6 with TRBJ1-2; D possibly corresponds to TRBD1 (5 bases). Germline V CDR1 and CDR2: MNHNY, SVGAGI (reference sequence). Trimming took 6 bases from V and 7 from J, leaving 21 bases between them. The CDR3 runs 15 residues. The CDR3 reads CASRRDVLDRFGYTF. DNA for the CDR3: TGTGCCAGCAGGAGAGACGTACTTGACAGATTTGGCTACACCTTC.

The rearrangement links TRBV30 to TRBJ2-7; D possibly corresponds to TRBD2 (5 bases). Germline V gives CDR1 GTSNPN, CDR2 SVGIG (reference sequence). The CDR3 is made up of 14 amino acids. Deletions cut 0 bases from V and 5 bases from J, with 14 bases between. CDR3 in DNA: TGTGCCTGGAGTGTGATAACTAGGTACAACGAGCAGTACTTC. This codes for CAWSVITRYNEQYF.

The chain is built from TRBV2 and TRBJ1-1, with D perhaps matching TRBD1 (5 bases). The germline V gene encodes CDR1 SNHLY and CDR2 FYNNEI. Trimming removed 3 bases from V and 0 bases from J, with 17 bases in between. The CDR3 is made up of 17 amino acids. CDR3 residues: CASSDQGSTTLNTEAFF. For the CDR3, the DNA is TGTGCCAGCAGTGACCAGGGTTCCACCACTTTGAACACTGAAGCTTTCTTT.

The V gene is TRBV29-1, the J gene TRBJ2-6; D could derive from TRBD1 or TRBD2 (6 bases each). Germline V gene data show CDR1 as SQVTM and CDR2 as ANQGSEA. The V end lost 6 bases, the J end lost 0 bases, and 18 bases lay between the germline ends. The CDR3 is made up of 17 amino acids. The CDR3 reads CSVARGGYGSGANVLTF. In nucleotides, the CDR3 is TGCAGCGTGGCAAGAGGGGGGTACGGCTCTGGGGCCAACGTCCTGACTTTC.

There are a few counts of this clone. The chain is built from TRBV6-6 and TRBJ2-3; D gene unclear. The CDR3 sequence is 14 residues long. Trimming took off 2 bases at V and 0 bases at J, with 6 bases between the two ends. The germline V gene encodes CDR1 MNHNY and CDR2 SVGAGI (reference sequence). The DNA of the CDR3 is TGTGCCAGCAGTTACGCCGGTAGCACAGATACGCAGTATTTT. Translation gives CASSYAGSTDTQYF.

This clone was seen a few times. The gene calls are TRBV10-1 and TRBJ2-7; 11 bases fit TRBD1. The germline CDR1 and CDR2 sequences are WNHNN and SYGVQD (reference sequence). This CDR3 is 13 amino acids long. The trim removed 9 bases at V and 4 bases at J, leaving 5 bases unmatched. The CDR3 region is CASSRDRGYEQYF. CDR3 bases: TGCGCCAGTTCCCGGGACAGGGGGTACGAGCAGTACTTC.

This clone has just a few counts. V is TRBV7-2 and J is TRBJ2-3; possible D gene TRBD2, 5 bases. Germline V gene data show CDR1 as SGHTA and CDR2 as FQGNSA. The CDR3 spans 14 residues. The V end lost 5 bases, the J end lost 1 base, and 10 bases lay between the germline ends. CDR3 bases: TGTGCCAGCAGCCTGTGGCGGGGCACAGATACGCAGTATTTT. Its translation: CASSLWRGTDTQYF.

The CDR3 DNA reads TGTGCCAGCAGGAGCTCCTACGAGCAGTACTTC. Amino acid sequence: CASRSSYEQYF. The rearrangement links TRBV27 to TRBJ2-5; D ambiguous. The J call is uncertain, as TRBJ2-7 better fits the DNA end. This CDR3 is 11 amino acids long. The V gene's germline CDR1 is MNHEY and CDR2 SMNVEV (reference sequence).

The chain employs TRBV19 and TRBJ1-2; a weak D match, TRBD1 (5 bases). The CDR3 length is 14 residues. Germline V gives CDR1 LNHDA, CDR2 SQIVND (reference sequence). The V and J ends lost 5 bases and 4 bases respectively, with 14 bases between them. CDR3 protein: CASSQGLKIYGYTF. CDR3 in DNA: TGTGCCAGTAGTCAGGGACTGAAGATCTATGGCTACACCTTC.

This chain links TRBV28 with TRBJ1-5; TRBD1 matches at 11 bases. This CDR3 region has 14 residues. V trimming: 10 bases; J trimming: 6 bases; junction bases outside the gene matches: 8. Looked up from germline, CDR1 is MDHEN and CDR2 is SYDVKM. Here the CDR3 reads CATEDRGLGQPQHF. For the CDR3, the DNA is TGTGCCACCGAGGACAGGGGGCTTGGTCAGCCCCAGCATTTT.